The clone carrying this T cell receptor (beta chain) was detected a few times. The antigen is not known. The CDR3 loop spans 15 amino acids. Germline V gene lookup returns CDR1 SQVTM and CDR2 ANQGSEA. V shed 4 bases and J 0 bases; nucleotides not matched to a gene: 6. The data originate from a study of CD8 T cells in ankylosing spondylitis. Study results and caveats: Apparently characteristic of ankylosing spondylitis blood was a TCR beta motif (eight highly homologous variants). In peripheral blood, disease-linked CD8+ clones occurred at relatively low frequencies.

TCRdb re-called the 5' RACE reads through MiXCR, storing one row per CDR3 protein. The profile covers 650,000 to 800,000 distinct CDR3 sequences, with roughly 19% appearing a single time and around 20% taken by the ten largest. Sequences were obtained from blood, either unsorted or a sorted T cell fraction (not recorded which). This sequence was found in a male donor with ankylosing spondylitis. V and J are TRBV29-1 and TRBJ1-3, with TRBD1 matching over 7 bases. CDR3 in DNA: TGCAGCGTTGTGGGGACAGAGCCCTCTGGAAACACCATATATTTT. Residues: CSVVGTEPSGNTIYF.